The entry that follows covers one T cell receptor (beta chain) sequence. The data stem from a study of T cell changes during pregnancy in multiple sclerosis. CDR1 SQVTM and CDR2 ANQGSEA come from the germline V gene. V dropped 4 bases and J dropped 7 bases, with 7 bases sitting between them. The CDR3 covers 10 residues. Data came from immunoSEQ multiplex PCR; TCRdb stores just in-frame clones and leaves some out. Here the sample spans 20,000 to 30,000 clones, 89% being singletons. This specimen was CD8+ T cells from peripheral blood mononuclear cells, taken in the second trimester of pregnancy. The rearrangement joins TRBV29-1 to TRBJ2-5; possibly TRBD1 for D (5 bases). The TCR comes from a female donor with multiple sclerosis, enrolled in a pregnancy study. CDR3 loop: CSVVGVTQYF. As DNA, the CDR3 is TGCAGCGTTGTAGGGGTGACCCAGTACTTC.